One and the same sample provided the 24 T cell receptor beta chains below, sequenced in a study of OX40 agonist ivuxolimab in advanced cancers. The assay was immunoSEQ multiplex PCR, and TCRdb's table has in-frame clones only and misses some. Altogether 20,000 to 30,000 clones are present, about 88% being singletons, with the ten largest covering around 31%. The specimen was CD4+ or CD8+ T cells sorted from blood, collected in a trial of the OX40 agonist ivuxolimab. The receptors were gathered from an adult with an advanced solid tumor such as melanoma, head and neck, liver or kidney cancer.

V gene TRBV28 combines with J gene TRBJ1-5; D possibly corresponds to TRBD1 (5 bases). CDR1 and CDR2 (germline): MDHEN, SYDVKM. CDR3 length equals 16 residues. V lost 6 bases and J 5 bases, leaving 20 bases between the germline ends. This CDR3 reads CASRESGPAGYQPQHF. Here the CDR3 DNA reads TGTGCCAGCAGGGAGTCGGGACCCGCCGGATATCAGCCCCAGCATTTT.

The rearrangement links TRBV5-1 to TRBJ2-1; TRBD2 agrees at 15 bases. CDR3 length: 16 residues. Germline V gives CDR1 SGHRS, CDR2 YFSETQ. Germline trimming cut 0 bases from V and 6 bases from J; bases unmatched to any gene: 1. CDR3 loop: CASSLVGLAGGNEQFF. The CDR3 nucleotides are TGCGCCAGCAGCTTGGTGGGACTAGCGGGAGGCAATGAGCAGTTCTTC.

The rearrangement joins TRBV30 to TRBJ1-1; D may be TRBD1 (5 bases). The germline V gene has CDR1 GTSNPN and CDR2 SVGIG (reference sequence). Trimming pared 0 bases from V and 1 base from J, leaving 9 bases between. This CDR3 contains 14 residues. CDR3 sequence (DNA): TGTGCCTGGAGTGTTCGGGGACGGAACACTGAAGCTTTCTTT. Its protein product is CAWSVRGRNTEAFF. The full variable domain, in which reference TRBV30 and TRBJ1-1 provide the parts outside the CDR3, is SQTIHQWPATLVQPVGSPLSLECTVEGTSNPNLYWYRQAAGRGLQLLFYSVGIGQISSEVPQNLSASRPQDRQFILSSKKLLLSDSGFYLCAWSVRGRNTEAFFGQGTRLTVV.

The chain employs TRBV10-1 and TRBJ2-7; 8 bases map to TRBD1. The length of the CDR3 is 13 residues. Losses at the gene ends were 6 bases for V and 2 bases for J; bases not matched to a gene: 3. Per the germline V gene, CDR1 is WNHNN and CDR2 is SYGVQD (reference sequence). The CDR3 DNA sequence: TGCGCCAGCAGGGGACAGGATACCTACGAGCAGTACTTC. It codes for CASRGQDTYEQYF.

The CDR3: CASSPGLAIYNEQFF. The CDR3 coding sequence is TGTGCCAGCTCACCGGGACTAGCGATTTACAATGAGCAGTTCTTC. The chain uses TRBV18 and TRBJ2-1; 10 bases are shared with TRBD2. From germline, CDR1 is KGHSH and CDR2 LQKENI. J gave up 4 bases and V 3 bases, and 3 bases lay outside the gene matches. The CDR3 has 15 amino acids.

The rearrangement joins TRBV28 to TRBJ2-7, with D tentatively TRBD2 (6 bases). CDR3 size: 14 residues. V was cut by 2 bases and J by 6 bases, with 14 bases left in between. The germline gives CDR1 MDHEN, CDR2 SYDVKM. CDR3 amino acids: CASSLDGSRLEQYF. As DNA, the CDR3 is TGTGCCAGCAGTTTAGACGGGAGCAGGCTCGAGCAGTACTTC.

The chain has TRBV19 and TRBJ1-6, with D possibly being TRBD1 (6 bases). This CDR3 is built from 15 residues. Germline values: CDR1 LNHDA, CDR2 SQIVND (reference sequence). Trimming stripped 5 bases from V and 7 bases from J, with 15 bases between. The CDR3 is CASSGSSGTNSPLHF. The CDR3 bases are TGTGCCAGTAGTGGGTCCAGCGGGACAAATTCACCCCTCCACTTT.

The chain has TRBV19 and TRBJ2-3, with TRBD2 identical over 8 bases. The length of the CDR3 is 14 residues. Germline V gene data show CDR1 as LNHDA and CDR2 as SQIVND (reference sequence). With V trimmed by 6 bases and J by 4 bases, 6 bases remained unmatched. The chain's CDR3 is CASSGGARADTQYF. DNA of the CDR3: TGTGCCAGTAGCGGGGGGGCAAGGGCAGATACGCAGTATTTT. Filled out from reference TRBV19 and TRBJ2-3, the complete variable domain reads DGGITQSPKYLFRKEGQNVTLSCEQNLNHDAMYWYRQDPGQGLRLIYYSQIVNDFQKGDIAEGYSVSREKKESFPLTVTSAQKNPTAFYLCASSGGARADTQYFGPGTRLTVL.

The chain combines TRBV9 with TRBJ2-4; TRBD1 or TRBD2 may be the D gene (5 bases each). The CDR3 sequence is 13 residues long. V shed 3 bases and J shed 5 bases, with 9 bases lying between them. Germline lookup yields CDR1 SGDLS and CDR2 YYNGEE. The CDR3 reads CASSAGQENIQYF. The CDR3 coding sequence is TGTGCCAGCAGCGCGGGGCAGGAAAACATTCAGTACTTC.

The chain uses TRBV5-1 and TRBJ2-1, with 9 nucleotides matching TRBD1. Germline trimming cut 5 bases from V and 0 bases from J; bases unmatched to any gene: 6. Per the germline V gene, CDR1 is SGHRS and CDR2 is YFSETQ. The length of the CDR3 is 16 residues. The CDR3 DNA is TGCGCCAGCAGTCCGTCGACAGGGGGCTCCTACAATGAGCAGTTCTTC. Its translation is CASSPSTGGSYNEQFF.

J is TRBJ1-3 and V is TRBV28; a weak D match, TRBD1 (5 bases). Germline V CDR1 and CDR2: MDHEN, SYDVKM. The V end was cut by 6 bases, the J end by 0 bases, with 9 bases between. The CDR3 length is 14 residues. CDR3 sequence: CASRKGSSGNTIYF. The CDR3 DNA reads as TGTGCCAGCAGAAAGGGGAGCTCTGGAAACACCATATATTTT. Full variable domain (remainder filled in from reference TRBV28 and TRBJ1-3): DVKVTQSSRYLVKRTGEKVFLECVQDMDHENMFWYRQDPGLGLRLIYFSYDVKMKEKGDIPEGYSVSREKKERFSLILESASTNQTSMYLCASRKGSSGNTIYFGEGSWLTVV.

The V call is TRBV5-1, the J call TRBJ2-3, with 10 positions matching TRBD2. Germline V gives CDR1 SGHRS, CDR2 YFSETQ. The CDR3 is 14 amino acids. The V and J ends lost 6 bases and 5 bases, in that order; junction bases with no gene match: 6. The CDR3 nucleotides read TGCGCCAGCAAGCTAGCGGGAGCTAGAGATACGCAGTATTTT. Encoded protein: CASKLAGARDTQYF.

The chain carries TRBV9 and TRBJ2-6; the D is unclear. The germline V and J ends were trimmed by 4 bases and 5 bases, with 7 bases remaining between them. The germline gives CDR1 SGDLS, CDR2 YYNGEE. The CDR3 is made up of 13 amino acids. CDR3: CASSNYRANVLTF. CDR3 bases: TGTGCCAGCAGCAACTACAGGGCCAACGTCCTGACTTTC.

V and J are TRBV4-1 and TRBJ2-1; D possibly uses TRBD1 or TRBD2 (6 bases each). Germline CDR1 and CDR2: MGHRA and YSYEKL. Trimming removed 1 base at V and 6 bases at J, with 13 bases between. The CDR3 consists of 15 residues. The CDR3 bases are TGCGCCAGCAGCCAAGCGGGGGCCCAGGGCAATGAGCAGTTCTTC. This gives the protein CASSQAGAQGNEQFF.

The rearrangement links TRBV19 to TRBJ1-4; 7 bases are a match to TRBD1. Germline V gene sequence: CDR1 LNHDA, CDR2 SQIVND (reference sequence). The CDR3 has 16 amino acids. V gave up 5 bases and J gave up 3 bases; unmatched junction bases: 9. The CDR3 bases are TGTGCCAGTAGTTCTCGGATGGGACAGCCTAATGAAAAACTGTTTTTT. Translation gives CASSSRMGQPNEKLFF. Using reference TRBV19 and TRBJ1-4 for the parts outside the CDR3, the full variable domain is DGGITQSPKYLFRKEGQNVTLSCEQNLNHDAMYWYRQDPGQGLRLIYYSQIVNDFQKGDIAEGYSVSREKKESFPLTVTSAQKNPTAFYLCASSSRMGQPNEKLFFGSGTQLSVL.

The chain uses TRBV7-2 and TRBJ1-2; D is possibly TRBD1 (5 bases). V shed 1 base and J shed 2 bases, with 17 bases lying between them. Germline assignment: CDR1 SGHTA and CDR2 FQGNSA. The length of the CDR3 is 17 residues. In DNA, the CDR3 is TGTGCCAGCAGCTTAGAAGCCCCGGGACTCCAGAACTATGGCTACACCTTC. The encoded protein is CASSLEAPGLQNYGYTF.

The rearrangement links TRBV5-5 to TRBJ2-3; maybe TRBD2 (5 bases). Germline V gene data show CDR1 as SGHKS and CDR2 as YYEKEE (reference sequence). This CDR3 spans 15 amino acids. Trimming cost V 0 bases and J 1 base, with 9 bases left between them. DNA for the CDR3: TGTGCCAGCAGCTTGGGGGTTAGCGGCACAGATACGCAGTATTTT. It specifies CASSLGVSGTDTQYF.

This chain uses TRBV28 with TRBJ2-7, with unresolved D. In germline, CDR1 is MDHEN, CDR2 SYDVKM. The CDR3 has 15 amino acids. V was cut by 6 bases and J by 7 bases, with 22 bases left in between. CDR3 bases: TGTGCCAGCAGCTACTCAGGAGCTACGAGTAGGGAGCAGTACTTC. Amino acid sequence: CASSYSGATSREQYF.

This chain joins TRBV10-2 and TRBJ2-5, with a weak D call TRBD1 (5 bases). Judging by the DNA end, TRBJ2-7 fits better; the J call may be wrong. The CDR3 is made up of 16 amino acids. Germline V gene sequence: CDR1 WSHSY, CDR2 SAAADI. CDR3 bases: TGCGCCAGCAGGGACCCGGATGGGGCCCGGCCCTACGAGCAGTACTTC. Encoded protein: CASRDPDGARPYEQYF.

The chain carries TRBV29-1 and TRBJ2-5, with a tentative D call TRBD2 (5 bases). The J call is uncertain, as TRBJ2-7 better fits the DNA end. Germline V gene data show CDR1 as SQVTM and CDR2 as ANQGSEA. The CDR3 totals 13 residues. CDR3 nucleotides: TGCAGCGCCCGCCGAGGGTCCTCCTACGAGCAGTACTTC. Translated, it gives CSARRGSSYEQYF.

This chain connects TRBV21-1 to TRBJ1-1. TRBV21-1 corresponds to a pseudogene. CDR3 size: 17 residues. CDR3 loop: CASSKEGRAVLNTEAFF. CDR3 nucleotide sequence: TGTGCCAGCAGCAAAGAGGGTCGGGCAGTCCTGAACACTGAAGCTTTCTTT.

The V gene is TRBV30, the J gene TRBJ2-3; D is perhaps TRBD1 (5 bases). This CDR3 contains 15 residues. V lost 0 bases to trimming and J lost 1 base, with 11 bases between them. CDR1 and CDR2 from the germline V gene are GTSNPN and SVGIG (reference sequence). The CDR3 DNA sequence: TGTGCCTGGAGTGTACGCAGGGCCCGCACAGATACGCAGTATTTT. The encoded protein is CAWSVRRARTDTQYF.

The sample holds one count of this clone. The genes are TRBV4-2 and TRBJ2-1, with a tentative D call TRBD1 (6 bases). Germline loops: CDR1 LGHNA, CDR2 YNFKEQ. Trimming took 1 base from V and 10 from J, leaving 11 bases between them. The CDR3 runs to 13 residues. This chain's CDR3 is CASSQGWTAEQFF. The CDR3 DNA follows: TGTGCCAGCAGCCAAGGTTGGACAGCCGAGCAGTTCTTC.

This chain links TRBV5-6 with TRBJ2-5; 10 bases are a match to TRBD1. Per germline, CDR1 SGHDT and CDR2 YYEEEE. V was pared by 3 bases and J by 0 bases, with 5 bases of the junction left unmatched. The CDR3 is made up of 16 amino acids. The CDR3 protein is CASSWRDRGYQETQYF. Written as DNA, the CDR3 is TGTGCCAGCAGCTGGCGGGACAGGGGATACCAAGAGACCCAGTACTTC.